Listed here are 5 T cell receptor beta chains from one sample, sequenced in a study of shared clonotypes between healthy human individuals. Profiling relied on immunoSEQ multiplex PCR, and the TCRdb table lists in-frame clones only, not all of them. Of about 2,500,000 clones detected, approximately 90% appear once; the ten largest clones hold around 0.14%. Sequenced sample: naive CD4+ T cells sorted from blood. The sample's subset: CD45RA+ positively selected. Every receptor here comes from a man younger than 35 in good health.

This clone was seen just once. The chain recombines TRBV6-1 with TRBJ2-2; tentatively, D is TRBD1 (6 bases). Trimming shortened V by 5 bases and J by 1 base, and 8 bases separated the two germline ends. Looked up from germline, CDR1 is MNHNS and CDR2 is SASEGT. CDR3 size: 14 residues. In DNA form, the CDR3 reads TGTGCCAGCAGTCGGACAGTGAACACCGGGGAGCTGTTTTTT. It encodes CASSRTVNTGELFF.

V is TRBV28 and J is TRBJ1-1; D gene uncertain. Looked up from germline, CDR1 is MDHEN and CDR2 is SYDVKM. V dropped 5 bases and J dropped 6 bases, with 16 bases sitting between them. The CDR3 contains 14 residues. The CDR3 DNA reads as TGTGCCAGCAGTAAAGGCCCGAGGGTCGCTGAAGCTTTCTTT. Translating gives CASSKGPRVAEAFF.

The CDR3 spells CASSQDDVGPSQPQHF. The CDR3 nucleotides read TGCGCCAGCAGCCAAGATGATGTGGGCCCCAGTCAGCCCCAGCATTTT. The chain uses TRBV4-1 and TRBJ1-5, with no clear D. V dropped 0 bases and J dropped 6 bases, with 15 bases sitting between them. The CDR3 extends over 16 amino acids. Per germline, CDR1 MGHRA and CDR2 YSYEKL.

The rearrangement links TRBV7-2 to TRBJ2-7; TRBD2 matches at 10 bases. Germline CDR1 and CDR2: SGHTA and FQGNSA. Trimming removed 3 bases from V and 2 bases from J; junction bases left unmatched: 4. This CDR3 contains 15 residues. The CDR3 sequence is CASSFRTSGAYEQYF. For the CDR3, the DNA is TGTGCCAGCAGCTTTAGAACTAGCGGGGCCTACGAGCAGTACTTC. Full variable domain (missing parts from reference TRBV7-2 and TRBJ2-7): GAGVSQSPSNKVTEKGKDVELRCDPISGHTALYWYRQSLGQGLEFLIYFQGNSAPDKSGLPSDRFSAERTGGSVSTLTIQRTQQEDSAVYLCASSFRTSGAYEQYFGPGTRLTVT.

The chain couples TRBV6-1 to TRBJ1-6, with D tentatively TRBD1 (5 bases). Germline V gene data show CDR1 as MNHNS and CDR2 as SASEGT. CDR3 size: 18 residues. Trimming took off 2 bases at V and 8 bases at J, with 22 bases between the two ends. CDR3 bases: TGTGCCAGCAGTGAAATCGGGGTTGGGATGGGGGTGGATTCACCCCTCCACTTT. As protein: CASSEIGVGMGVDSPLHF.